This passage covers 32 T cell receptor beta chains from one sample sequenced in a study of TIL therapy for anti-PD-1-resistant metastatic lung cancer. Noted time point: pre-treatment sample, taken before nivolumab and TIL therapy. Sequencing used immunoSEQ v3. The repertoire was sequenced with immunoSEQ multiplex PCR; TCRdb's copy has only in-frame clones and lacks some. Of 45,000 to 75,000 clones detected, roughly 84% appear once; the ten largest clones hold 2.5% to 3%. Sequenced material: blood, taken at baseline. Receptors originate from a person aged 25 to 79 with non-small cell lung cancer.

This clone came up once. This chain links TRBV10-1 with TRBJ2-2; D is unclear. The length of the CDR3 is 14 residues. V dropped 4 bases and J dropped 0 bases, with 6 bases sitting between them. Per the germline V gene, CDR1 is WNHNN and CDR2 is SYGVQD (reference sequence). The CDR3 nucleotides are TGCGCCAGCAGTGGGACGGCGAACACCGGGGAGCTGTTTTTT. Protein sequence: CASSGTANTGELFF.

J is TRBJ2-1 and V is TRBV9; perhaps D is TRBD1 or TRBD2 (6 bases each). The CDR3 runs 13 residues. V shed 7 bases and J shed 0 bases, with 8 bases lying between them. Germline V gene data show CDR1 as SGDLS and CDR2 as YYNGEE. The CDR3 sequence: CASGGRSYNEQFF. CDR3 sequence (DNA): TGTGCCAGCGGGGGGCGCTCCTACAATGAGCAGTTCTTC.

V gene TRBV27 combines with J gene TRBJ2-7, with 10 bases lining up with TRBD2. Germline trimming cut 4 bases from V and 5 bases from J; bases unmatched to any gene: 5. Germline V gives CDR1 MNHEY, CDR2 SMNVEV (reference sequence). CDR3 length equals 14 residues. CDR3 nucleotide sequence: TGTGCCAGCAGTTCGAGCGGGGGGGCACACGAGCAGTACTTC. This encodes CASSSSGGAHEQYF.

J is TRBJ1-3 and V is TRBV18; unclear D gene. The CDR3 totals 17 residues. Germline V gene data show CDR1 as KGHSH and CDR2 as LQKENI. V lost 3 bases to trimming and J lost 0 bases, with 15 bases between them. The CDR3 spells CASSPSSTRGSGNTIYF. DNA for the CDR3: TGTGCCAGCTCACCTTCTTCGACCCGGGGCTCTGGAAACACCATATATTTT. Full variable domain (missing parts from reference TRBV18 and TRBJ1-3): NAGVMQNPRHLVRRRGQEARLRCSPMKGHSHVYWYRQLPEEGLKFMVYLQKENIIDESGMPKERFSAEFPKEGPSILRIQQVVRGDSAAYFCASSPSSTRGSGNTIYFGEGSWLTVV.

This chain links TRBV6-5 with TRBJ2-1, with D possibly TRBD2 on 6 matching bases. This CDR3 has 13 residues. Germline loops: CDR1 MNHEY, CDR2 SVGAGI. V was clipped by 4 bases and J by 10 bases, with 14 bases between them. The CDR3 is CASSLALEGEQFF. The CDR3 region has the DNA TGTGCCAGCAGTTTGGCTCTGGAGGGAGAGCAGTTCTTC.

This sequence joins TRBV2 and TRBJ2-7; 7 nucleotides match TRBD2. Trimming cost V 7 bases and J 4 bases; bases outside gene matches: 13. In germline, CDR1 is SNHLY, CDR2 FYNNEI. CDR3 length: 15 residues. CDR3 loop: CASIASGGSWYEQYF. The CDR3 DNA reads TGTGCCAGCATTGCTTCGGGGGGAAGTTGGTACGAGCAGTACTTC.

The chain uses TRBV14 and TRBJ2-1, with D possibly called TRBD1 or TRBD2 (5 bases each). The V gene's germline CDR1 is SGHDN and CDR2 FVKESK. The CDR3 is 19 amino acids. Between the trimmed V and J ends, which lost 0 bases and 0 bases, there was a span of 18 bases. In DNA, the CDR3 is TGTGCCAGCAGCCAAGAATGGGACCCCGCCAAAGGCTCCTACAATGAGCAGTTCTTC. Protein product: CASSQEWDPAKGSYNEQFF.

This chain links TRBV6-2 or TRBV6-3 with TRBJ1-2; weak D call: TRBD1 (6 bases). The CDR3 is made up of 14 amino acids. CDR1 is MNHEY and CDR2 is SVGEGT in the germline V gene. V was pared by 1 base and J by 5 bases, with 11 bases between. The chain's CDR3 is CASSYYTGSYGYTF. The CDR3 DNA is TGTGCCAGCAGTTACTACACAGGGAGTTATGGCTACACCTTC.

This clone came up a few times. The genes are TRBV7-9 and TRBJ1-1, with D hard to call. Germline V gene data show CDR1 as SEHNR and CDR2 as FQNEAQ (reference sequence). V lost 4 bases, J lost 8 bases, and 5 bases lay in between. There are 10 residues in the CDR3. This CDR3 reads CASSWGEAFF. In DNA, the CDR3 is TGTGCCAGCAGCTGGGGAGAAGCTTTCTTT. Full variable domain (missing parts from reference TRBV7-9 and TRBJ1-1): DTGVSQNPRHKITKRGQNVTFRCDPISEHNRLYWYRQTLGQGPEFLTYFQNEAQLEKSRLLSDRFSAERPKGSFSTLEIQRTEQGDSAMYLCASSWGEAFFGQGTRLTVV.

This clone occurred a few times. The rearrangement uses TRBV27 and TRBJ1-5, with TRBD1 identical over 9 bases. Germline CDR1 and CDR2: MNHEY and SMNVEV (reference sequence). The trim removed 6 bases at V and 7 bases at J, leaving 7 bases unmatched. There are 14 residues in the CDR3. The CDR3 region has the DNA TGTGCCAGCAGCGCCGGGACAGGGAACCAGCCCCAGCATTTT. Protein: CASSAGTGNQPQHF.

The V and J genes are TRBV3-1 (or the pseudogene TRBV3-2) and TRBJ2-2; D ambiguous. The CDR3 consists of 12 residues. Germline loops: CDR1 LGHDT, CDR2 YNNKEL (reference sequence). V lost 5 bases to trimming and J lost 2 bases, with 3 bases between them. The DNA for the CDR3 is TGTGCCAGCAGCAGTAACACCGGGGAGCTGTTTTTT. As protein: CASSSNTGELFF.

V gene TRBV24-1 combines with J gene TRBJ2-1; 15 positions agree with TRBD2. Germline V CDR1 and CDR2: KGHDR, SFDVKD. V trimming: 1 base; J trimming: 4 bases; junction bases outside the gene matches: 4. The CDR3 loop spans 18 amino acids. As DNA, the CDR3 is TGTGCCACCAGTGATTTCCCCGGGACTAGCGGGAGGTACAATGAGCAGTTCTTC. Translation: CATSDFPGTSGRYNEQFF.

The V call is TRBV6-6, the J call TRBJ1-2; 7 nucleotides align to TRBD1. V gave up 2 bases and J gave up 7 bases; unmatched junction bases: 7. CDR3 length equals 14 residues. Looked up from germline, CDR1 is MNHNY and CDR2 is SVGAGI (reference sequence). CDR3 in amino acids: CASSYLRQGGGYTF. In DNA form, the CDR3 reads TGTGCCAGCAGTTACCTCAGACAGGGAGGTGGCTACACCTTC.

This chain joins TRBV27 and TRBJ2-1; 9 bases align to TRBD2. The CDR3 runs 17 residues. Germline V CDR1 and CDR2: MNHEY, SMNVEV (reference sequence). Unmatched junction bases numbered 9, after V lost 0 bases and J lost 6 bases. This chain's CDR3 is CASSLSWLAGRPNEQFF. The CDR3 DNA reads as TGTGCCAGCAGTTTATCGTGGCTAGCGGGAAGGCCCAATGAGCAGTTCTTC.

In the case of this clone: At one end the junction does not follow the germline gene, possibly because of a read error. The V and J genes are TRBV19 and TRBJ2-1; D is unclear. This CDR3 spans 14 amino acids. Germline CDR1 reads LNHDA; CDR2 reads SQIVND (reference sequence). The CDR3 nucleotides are TGTGCCAGTAGTTCCGCCCAGAGTTACAGTGAGCAGTTCTTC. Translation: CASSSAQSYSEQFF.

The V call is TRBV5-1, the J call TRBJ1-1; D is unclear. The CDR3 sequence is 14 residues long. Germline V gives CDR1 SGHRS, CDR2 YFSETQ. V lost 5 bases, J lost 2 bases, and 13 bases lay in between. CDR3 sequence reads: CASRLGTSNTEAFF. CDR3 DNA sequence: TGCGCCAGCAGGTTAGGAACGTCTAACACTGAAGCTTTCTTT.

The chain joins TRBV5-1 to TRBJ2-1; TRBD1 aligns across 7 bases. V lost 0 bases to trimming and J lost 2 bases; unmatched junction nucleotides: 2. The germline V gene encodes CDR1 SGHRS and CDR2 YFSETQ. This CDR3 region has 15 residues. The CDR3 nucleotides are TGCGCCAGCAGCTTGGCAGGGGGAGCCTACAATGAGCAGTTCTTC. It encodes CASSLAGGAYNEQFF. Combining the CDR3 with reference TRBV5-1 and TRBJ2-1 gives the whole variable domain KAGVTQTPRYLIKTRGQQVTLSCSPISGHRSVSWYQQTPGQGLQFLFEYFSETQRNKGNFPGRFSGRQFSNSRSEMNVSTLELGDSALYLCASSLAGGAYNEQFFGPGTRLTVL.

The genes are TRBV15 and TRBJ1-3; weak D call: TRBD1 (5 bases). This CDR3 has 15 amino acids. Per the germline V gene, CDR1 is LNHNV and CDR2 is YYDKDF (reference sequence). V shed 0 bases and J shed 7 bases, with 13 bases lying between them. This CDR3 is CATSRERQTANTIYF. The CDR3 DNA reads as TGTGCCACCAGCAGAGAGCGACAGACGGCGAACACCATATATTTT.

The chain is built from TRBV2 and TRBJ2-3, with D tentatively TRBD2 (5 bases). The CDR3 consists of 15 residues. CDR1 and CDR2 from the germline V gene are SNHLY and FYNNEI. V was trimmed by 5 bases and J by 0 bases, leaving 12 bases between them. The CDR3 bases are TGTGCCAGCAGTTCAGACTACATTAGCACAGATACGCAGTATTTT. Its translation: CASSSDYISTDTQYF.

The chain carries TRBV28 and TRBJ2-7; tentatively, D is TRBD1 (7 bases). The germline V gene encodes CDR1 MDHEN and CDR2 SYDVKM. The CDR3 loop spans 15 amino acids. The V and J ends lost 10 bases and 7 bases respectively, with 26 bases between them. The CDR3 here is CATRGRRQGGGEQYF. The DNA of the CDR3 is TGTGCCACCCGAGGTAGACGACAGGGAGGAGGAGAGCAGTACTTC.

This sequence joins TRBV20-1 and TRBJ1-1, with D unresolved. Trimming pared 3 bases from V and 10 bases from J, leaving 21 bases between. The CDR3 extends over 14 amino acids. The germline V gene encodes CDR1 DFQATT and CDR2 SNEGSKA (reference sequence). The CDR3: CSASVTVNWIVAFF. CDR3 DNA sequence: TGCAGTGCTAGTGTCACAGTCAATTGGATCGTAGCTTTCTTT.

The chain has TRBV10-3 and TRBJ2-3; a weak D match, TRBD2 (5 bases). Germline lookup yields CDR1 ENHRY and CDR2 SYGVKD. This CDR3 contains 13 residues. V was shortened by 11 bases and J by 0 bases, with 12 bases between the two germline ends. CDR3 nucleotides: TGTGCCTCTGGAGGACTTAGCACAGATACGCAGTATTTT. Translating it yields CASGGLSTDTQYF.

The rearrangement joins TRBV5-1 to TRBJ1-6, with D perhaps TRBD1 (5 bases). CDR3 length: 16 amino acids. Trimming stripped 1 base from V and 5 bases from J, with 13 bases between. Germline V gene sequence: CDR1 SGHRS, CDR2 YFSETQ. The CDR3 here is CASSLRAGQDNSPLHF. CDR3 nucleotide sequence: TGCGCCAGCAGCTTGAGGGCAGGGCAAGATAATTCACCCCTCCACTTT.

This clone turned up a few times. The CDR3 nucleotides are TGCGCCAGCAGCTCGGTGGAATCAATAGACGAGCAGTACTTC. This gives the protein CASSSVESIDEQYF. The gene calls are TRBV5-1 and TRBJ2-7, with unresolved D. This CDR3 comprises 14 residues. The V and J ends lost 3 bases and 5 bases respectively, with 15 bases between them. Germline-derived CDR1 and CDR2 are SGHRS and YFSETQ.

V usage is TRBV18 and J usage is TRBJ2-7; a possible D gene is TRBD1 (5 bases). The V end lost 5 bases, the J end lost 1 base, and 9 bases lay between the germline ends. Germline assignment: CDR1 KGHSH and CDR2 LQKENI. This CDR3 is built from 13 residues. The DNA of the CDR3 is TGTGCCAGCTCAATGGACACTTCCTACGAGCAGTACTTC. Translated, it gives CASSMDTSYEQYF.

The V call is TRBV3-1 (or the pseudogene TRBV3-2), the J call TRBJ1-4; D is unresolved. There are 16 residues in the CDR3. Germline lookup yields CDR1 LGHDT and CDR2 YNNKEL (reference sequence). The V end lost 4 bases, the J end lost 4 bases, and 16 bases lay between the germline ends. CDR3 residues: CASSPRLDGFNEKLFF. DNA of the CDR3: TGTGCCAGCAGCCCTAGGCTGGACGGATTTAATGAAAAACTGTTTTTT.

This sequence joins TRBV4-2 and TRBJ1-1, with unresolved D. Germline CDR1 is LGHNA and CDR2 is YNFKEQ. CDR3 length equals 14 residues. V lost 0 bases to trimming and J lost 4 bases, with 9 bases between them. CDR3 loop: CASSQDLGGTEAFF. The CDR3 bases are TGTGCCAGCAGCCAAGATCTTGGAGGCACTGAAGCTTTCTTT.

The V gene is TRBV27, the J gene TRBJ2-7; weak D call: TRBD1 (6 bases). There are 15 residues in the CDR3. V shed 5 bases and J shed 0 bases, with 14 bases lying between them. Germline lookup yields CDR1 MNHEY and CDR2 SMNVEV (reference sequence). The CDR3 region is CASSLTGSPSYEQYF. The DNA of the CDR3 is TGTGCCAGCAGTCTCACAGGGTCCCCCTCCTACGAGCAGTACTTC.

The CDR3, as DNA: TGTGCCAGCAGCCGAACACAAAATTCTAATGAAAAACTGTTTTTT. This translates into CASSRTQNSNEKLFF. This chain uses TRBV27 with TRBJ1-4; D is ambiguous. The ends were cut back, 6 bases at V and 3 bases at J, with 14 bases in the middle. Germline-derived CDR1 and CDR2 are MNHEY and SMNVEV (reference sequence). This CDR3 is 15 amino acids long.

In DNA form, the CDR3 reads TGTGCCAGCAGCCGCTGGGGAGCGGGGGGGCAGGGCGACGAGCAGTACTTC. Protein sequence: CASSRWGAGGQGDEQYF. The V gene is TRBV7-2, the J gene TRBJ2-7, with 10 bases that match TRBD2. The CDR3 contains 17 residues. CDR1 is SGHTA and CDR2 is FQGNSA in the germline V gene. V was clipped by 5 bases and J by 5 bases; unmatched bases: 15.

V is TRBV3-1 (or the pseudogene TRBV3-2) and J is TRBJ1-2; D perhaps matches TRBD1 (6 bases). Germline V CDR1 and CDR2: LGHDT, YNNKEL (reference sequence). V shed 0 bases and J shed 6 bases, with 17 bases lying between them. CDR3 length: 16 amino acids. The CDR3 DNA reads TGTGCCAGCAGCCAAGACCAAGGCGGGGGCTCTAATGGCTACACCTTC. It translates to CASSQDQGGGSNGYTF.

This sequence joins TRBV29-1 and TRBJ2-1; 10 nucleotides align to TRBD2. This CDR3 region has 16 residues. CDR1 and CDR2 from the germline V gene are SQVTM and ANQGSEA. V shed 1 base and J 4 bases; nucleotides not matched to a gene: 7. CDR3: CSVEGLAGVPYNEQFF. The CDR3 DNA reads TGCAGCGTTGAAGGGCTAGCGGGGGTACCATACAATGAGCAGTTCTTC.